A selection of T cell receptor beta chains follows, all from one sample in a study of blood T cell repertoires in COVID-19. TCRdb's table, derived via immunoSEQ multiplex PCR, lists solely in-frame clones and lacks some. The sample shows roughly 200,000 clones, about 83% of them seen only once. Sequencing used peripheral blood. The receptors come from a young woman who had recovered from COVID-19. CDR3s include the opening cysteine and the closing phenylalanine or tryptophan. The D gene is left open where the match is weak. The listing skips clone size in some rows; elsewhere it reads once, few, many or a size class.

CDR3nt	CDR3aa	v_gene	len	j_gene	abundance	d_gene
TGTGCCAGCAGCTTAGAGGGGCTAGCGGGTTTCTTCTACAATGAGCAGTTCTTC	CASSLEGLAGFFYNEQFF	TRBV7-9	18	TRBJ2-1	.	TRBD2
TGTGCCAGCAGCTTTCAGGGCGGGAACACTGAAGCTTTCTTT	CASSFQGGNTEAFF	TRBV7-9	14	TRBJ1-1	.	.
TGTGCCAGCAGTTACTCTGTTTCATGGCAGGACTATGGCTACACCTTC	CASSYSVSWQDYGYTF	TRBV6-6	16	TRBJ1-2	few	.
TGTGCCAGCAGCTTAGCCCGACTAGCTCCTCTCTCCTACGAGCAGTACTTC	CASSLARLAPLSYEQYF	TRBV7-3	17	TRBJ2-7	.	TRBD2
TGTGCCAGCAGCTCAGGGGGTATCACTGAAGCTTTCTTT	CASSSGGITEAFF	TRBV7-3	13	TRBJ1-1	.	TRBD1
TGTGCCAGCACTAGAGGGAATCAGCCCCAGCATTTT	CASTRGNQPQHF	TRBV2	12	TRBJ1-5	.	.
TGTGCCAGCAGCCACCAATCCGACTGGCAAGAGACCCAGTACTTC	CASSHQSDWQETQYF	TRBV2	15	TRBJ2-5	.	.
TGTGCCAGCAGCCCAGAGACTAGCGGGGGCACAGATACGCAGTATTTT	CASSPETSGGTDTQYF	TRBV7-2	16	TRBJ2-3	.	TRBD2
TGTGCCAGCAGCTTAAATGGAGGGCAGGAAACTAATCAGCCCCAGCATTTT	CASSLNGGQETNQPQHF	TRBV7-2	17	TRBJ1-5	.	.
TGTGCCAGCAGCTTAGTAGCAGGGGTTGATCAGCCCCAGCATTTT	CASSLVAGVDQPQHF	TRBV11-2	15	TRBJ1-5	few	.
TGTGCCAGCTCACCAGGGGGACTAGCGGGAGGTACGAATGAGCAGTTCTTC	CASSPGGLAGGTNEQFF	TRBV18	17	TRBJ2-1	.	TRBD2
TGTGCCAGCAGTTACTCGACTAGCGGGGTCGACGAGCAGTACTTC	CASSYSTSGVDEQYF	TRBV6-5	15	TRBJ2-7	.	TRBD2
TGTGCCAGCAGTTACTCGATCGGGGGGAACGGGGAGCTGTTTTTT	CASSYSIGGNGELFF	TRBV6-5	15	TRBJ2-2	.	TRBD2
TGTGCCAGCAGCTCGGAGGCGGGGTCCGAGCAGTACTTC	CASSSEAGSEQYF	TRBV7-8	13	TRBJ2-7	.	.
TGTGCCAGCAGCCTGTGGGCCCACAATGAGCAGTTCTTC	CASSLWAHNEQFF	TRBV7-3	13	TRBJ2-1	.	.
TGTGCCAGCAGCTCGGGACTAGTCTACAATGAGCAGTTCTTC	CASSSGLVYNEQFF	TRBV7-3	14	TRBJ2-1	.	TRBD2
TGTGCCAGCAGCCCCGCGGGGGGGCCCAGGCGGTATTTT	CASSPAGGPRRYF	TRBV14	13	TRBJ2-3	once	TRBD2
TGTGCCAGCAGCGTAGACGGGGGGACGAACACCGGGGAGCTGTTTTTT	CASSVDGGTNTGELFF	TRBV9	16	TRBJ2-2	.	TRBD2
TGTGCCATCAGTCCAGGGGTCCTGTCCGGGGAGCTGTTTTTT	CAISPGVLSGELFF	TRBV10-3	14	TRBJ2-2	.	.
TGTGCCAGCGGGGGGGCTTTGGAGACCCAGTACTTC	CASGGALETQYF	TRBV9	12	TRBJ2-5	.	.
TGCGCCAGCAGCCTGGGGCGCGGGGGGCTCTACGAGCAGTACTTC	CASSLGRGGLYEQYF	TRBV5-1	15	TRBJ2-7	.	TRBD2
TGCGCCAGCAGCCAAGGGCAGGGCACCCAAGAGACCCAGTACTTC	CASSQGQGTQETQYF	TRBV4-3	15	TRBJ2-5	.	.
TGTGCCAGCAGCCAAGGGCAGGAGGTCTATGGCTACACCTTC	CASSQGQEVYGYTF	TRBV3-1/TRBV3-2	14	TRBJ1-2	few	.
TGTGCCAGCAGTGAACGGGACTTGGCCACTGAAGCTTTCTTT	CASSERDLATEAFF	TRBV2	14	TRBJ1-1	.	.
TGTGCCAGTAGTTCACCGGGACTAGCGGGGGGCCGAAGCCTCTACGAGCAGTACTTC	CASSSPGLAGGRSLYEQYF	TRBV19	19	TRBJ2-7	.	TRBD2
TGTGCCAGCAGTTACAGCAGGGCTAAAGAGACCCAGTACTTC	CASSYSRAKETQYF	TRBV6-5	14	TRBJ2-5	.	.
TGTGCCTGGAAGGGGCAGGGAAGTAGCACTGAAGCTTTCTTT	CAWKGQGSSTEAFF	TRBV30	14	TRBJ1-1	once	.
TGTGCCAGCAGCCACAAACGATACGGGGAGCTGTTTTTT	CASSHKRYGELFF	TRBV11-2	13	TRBJ2-2	.	.
TGTGCCACCAGTGATTTCGGCGAACTAAACACCGGGGAGCTGTTTTTT	CATSDFGELNTGELFF	TRBV24-1	16	TRBJ2-2	.	.
TGTGCCAGCAGCCCCTCGGCGGCGGAAACAGATACGCAGTATTTT	CASSPSAAETDTQYF	TRBV11-1	15	TRBJ2-3	.	.
TGTGCCAGCAGTGCCATACAGGGAGCCGGCTACACCTTC	CASSAIQGAGYTF	TRBV2	13	TRBJ1-2	once	.
TGTGCCAGTAGTACCCAAGCGGGGGGGCCCTACGAGCAGTACTTC	CASSTQAGGPYEQYF	TRBV19	15	TRBJ2-7	.	TRBD2
TGCGCCAGCAGCCAAGATGGGAACAGGGGCTACCTTTCACCCCTCCACTTT	CASSQDGNRGYLSPLHF	TRBV4-1	17	TRBJ1-6	.	TRBD1
TGTGCCAGCCCAAGGACAGGGAGTACGATGAACACTGAAGCTTTCTTT	CASPRTGSTMNTEAFF	TRBV2	16	TRBJ1-1	once	TRBD1
TGTGCCAGCAGCACCGGGACTTCCCTTACCGGGGAGCTGTTTTTT	CASSTGTSLTGELFF	TRBV5-4	15	TRBJ2-2	.	.